The text below deals with one T cell receptor (beta chain). Antigen: not known. V lost 4 bases to trimming and J lost 3 bases, with 9 bases between them. The length of the CDR3 is 13 residues. Per the germline V gene, CDR1 is MNHEY and CDR2 is SMNVEV (reference sequence). This entry belongs to a study of shared clonotypes between healthy human individuals. The naive CD8 subset, CD45RO-negative cells positively selected for CCR7, excluded terminally differentiated effector memory CD45RA+ cells. The study, taken as a whole, reports: The donor pool, a small one, limited the genetic and exposure-history diversity represented. Naive CD4 clonotypes were shared across several donors at roughly 4.6%.

Samples underwent the assay at deep level. Sorted subsets were amplified in replicate PCRs using 200 ng DNA, around 30,000 T cell genomes. TCRdb's copy holds only in-frame clones and misses some; the assay was immunoSEQ multiplex PCR. The repertoire includes roughly 650,000 clones, roughly 95% of them detected once, and about 0.12% sits in the top ten. Material for sequencing was naive CD8+ T cells sorted from blood. The chain carries TRBV27 and TRBJ1-2; no clear D. This TCR derives from a woman aged 25 to 39 in good health. Written as DNA, the CDR3 is TGTGCCAGCAGTTACGAGGGTTACTATGGCTACACCTTC. It codes for CASSYEGYYGYTF.